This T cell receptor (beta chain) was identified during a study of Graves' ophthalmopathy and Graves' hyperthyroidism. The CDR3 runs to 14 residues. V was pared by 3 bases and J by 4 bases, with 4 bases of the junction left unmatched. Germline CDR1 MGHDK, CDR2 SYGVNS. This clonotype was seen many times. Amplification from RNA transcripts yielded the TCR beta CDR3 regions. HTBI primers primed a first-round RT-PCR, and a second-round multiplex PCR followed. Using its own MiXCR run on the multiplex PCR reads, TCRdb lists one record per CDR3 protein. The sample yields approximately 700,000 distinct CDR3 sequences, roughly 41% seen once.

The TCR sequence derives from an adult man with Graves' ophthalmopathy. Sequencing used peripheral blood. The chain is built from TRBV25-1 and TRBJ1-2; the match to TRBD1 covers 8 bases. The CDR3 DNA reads TGTGCCAGCAGTGAGGGGACAGGTTTCTATGGCTACACCTTC. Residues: CASSEGTGFYGYTF.